The rows below give T cell receptor beta chains drawn from one sample of a study of patients and donors after allogeneic stem cell transplantation. TCRdb reprocessed the RT-PCR reads with MiXCR, giving one entry per CDR3 protein. The repertoire holds about a million distinct CDR3 sequences, with around 17% as singletons. Source material: blood, either unsorted or a sorted T cell fraction (not recorded which). The receptors derive from a human donor who was either an allogeneic HSCT recipient or a stem cell or donor lymphocyte infusion donor (not recorded which). It is not recorded whose cells these are; they may come from a transplant donor. CDR3s include the opening cysteine and the closing phenylalanine or tryptophan. A D gene is named only where the DNA matches it firmly. Clone sizes are given selectively: once, few, many, or a class where the clone is expanded.

abundance	d_gene	v_gene	j_gene	CDR3aa	CDR3nt
few	TRBD2	TRBV11-2	TRBJ2-7	CASSLVQTSGTYEQYF	TGTGCCAGCAGCTTAGTACAGACTAGCGGGACCTACGAGCAGTACTTC
many	TRBD1	TRBV12-3/TRBV12-4	TRBJ1-5	CASSWTGNQPQHF	TGTGCCAGCAGTTGGACAGGGAATCAGCCCCAGCATTTT
.	.	TRBV19	TRBJ1-2	CASSAGGKFYGYTF	TGTGCCAGTAGTGCCGGGGGGAAATTCTATGGCTACACCTTC
.	.	TRBV6-5	TRBJ2-1	CASSYNSYNEQFF	TGTGCCAGCAGTTACAATTCCTACAATGAGCAGTTCTTC
few	.	TRBV6-2/TRBV6-3	TRBJ2-7	CASSRVGEQYF	TGTGCCAGCAGCAGGGTTGGAGAGCAGTACTTC
.	TRBD1	TRBV7-2	TRBJ1-2	CASSSSGTGTGYHGYTF	TGTGCCAGCAGCTCTTCCGGGACAGGGACCGGGTATCATGGCTACACCTTC
.	TRBD2	TRBV11-2	TRBJ2-1	CASQLAGYNEQFF	TGTGCCAGTCAACTAGCGGGGTACAATGAGCAGTTCTTC
.	.	TRBV20-1	TRBJ2-1	CSARPSPNEQFF	TGCAGTGCTAGACCTTCACCCAATGAGCAGTTCTTC
few	TRBD1	TRBV12-3/TRBV12-4	TRBJ1-5	CASSRTLGTANSNQPQHF	TGTGCCAGCAGCCGTACCCTTGGGACAGCAAATAGCAATCAGCCCCAGCATTTT
few	.	TRBV3-1	TRBJ2-7	CASSQDDASYEQYF	TGTGCCAGCAGCCAAGATGATGCCTCCTACGAGCAGTACTTC
few	.	TRBV30	TRBJ1-5	CAWSRGTGTFRFSNQPQHF	TGTGCCTGGAGCCGGGGAACAGGGACGTTTCGGTTTAGCAATCAGCCCCAGCATTTT
few	.	TRBV27	TRBJ2-7	CASSLGIQWARVPYEQYF	TGTGCCAGCAGTTTAGGGATACAATGGGCCAGGGTCCCCTACGAGCAGTACTTC
few	.	TRBV28	TRBJ2-1	CASSLWIGLAYNEQFF	TGTGCCAGCAGTTTATGGATAGGGCTAGCCTACAATGAGCAGTTCTTC
.	TRBD2	TRBV4-1	TRBJ2-2	CASSQPPGLVGTGELFF	TGCGCCAGCAGCCAACCTCCCGGACTAGTGGGCACCGGGGAGCTGTTTTTT
few	.	TRBV10-3	TRBJ2-7	CAISGHMRDETLEQYF	TGTGCCATCAGTGGCCATATGCGTGACGAAACTCTCGAGCAGTACTTC
few	TRBD2	TRBV15	TRBJ2-1	CATSRLGDYLFNEQFF	TGTGCCACCAGCAGACTTGGGGACTACCTTTTCAATGAGCAGTTCTTC
many	TRBD1	TRBV5-1	TRBJ2-1	CASSFNRQGGYNEQFF	TGCGCCAGCAGCTTTAATAGACAGGGTGGTTACAATGAGCAGTTCTTC
few	.	TRBV15	TRBJ1-5	CATSRDRQPQHF	TGTGCCACCAGCAGAGATAGGCAGCCCCAGCATTTT
few	.	TRBV9	TRBJ2-3	CASSAFLSTDTQYF	TGTGCCAGCAGCGCATTCCTTAGCACAGATACGCAGTATTTT
few	TRBD2	TRBV20-1	TRBJ2-7	CSARVGTNRYEQYF	TGCAGTGCTAGAGTTGGGACTAACCGCTACGAGCAGTACTTC
many	.	TRBV12-3/TRBV12-4	TRBJ1-2	CASSVSLRIYGYTF	TGTGCCAGCAGCGTCAGTCTGAGGATCTATGGCTACACCTTC
few	.	TRBV28	TRBJ1-1	CASNRMRDTRAFF	TGTGCCAGCAATCGTATGAGGGACACTCGAGCTTTCTTT
.	.	TRBV15	TRBJ1-2	CATSRGKTAGYYGYTF	TGTGCCACCAGCAGAGGGAAGACAGCAGGTTACTATGGCTACACCTTC
.	.	TRBV5-1	TRBJ2-3	CASSLQTPGGTDTQYF	TGCGCCAGCAGCTTACAGACTCCGGGAGGCACAGATACGCAGTATTTT
.	TRBD2	TRBV29-1	TRBJ2-1	CSVEVTSGSLRDEQFF	TGCAGCGTTGAAGTGACTAGCGGGAGCCTCAGGGATGAGCAGTTCTTC
few	.	TRBV30	TRBJ2-1	CAWSPFTGSYNEQFF	TGTGCCTGGAGTCCATTCACCGGGTCCTACAATGAGCAGTTCTTC
.	.	TRBV3-1	TRBJ2-3	CASSQDSPTTEADTQYF	TGTGCCAGCAGCCAAGATTCGCCCACGACGGAGGCAGATACGCAGTATTTT
many	TRBD1	TRBV29-1	TRBJ2-1	CSVATIGTAYNEQFF	TGCAGCGTAGCCACAATCGGGACAGCTTACAATGAGCAGTTCTTC
many	.	TRBV20-1	TRBJ2-7	CSARGDFEQYF	TGCAGTGCTAGAGGGGACTTCGAGCAGTACTTC
once	TRBD1	TRBV3-1	TRBJ2-3	CASSQQTGAGTDTQYF	TGTGCCAGCAGCCAACAGACAGGGGCCGGCACAGATACGCAGTATTTT
.	.	TRBV27	TRBJ1-1	CASSFDSGTEAFF	TGTGCCAGCAGTTTCGACTCCGGGACAGAAGCTTTCTTT